Listed below are T cell receptor beta chains from one sample, sequenced in a study of cytomegalovirus exposure and HLA in healthy donors. TCRdb's copy holds only in-frame clones and misses some; the assay was immunoSEQ multiplex PCR. Among some 130,000 clones listed, around 73% were seen once. The specimen was PBMCs. These receptors were obtained from a female donor in good health and CMV-seronegative. CDR3s include the opening cysteine and the closing phenylalanine or tryptophan. Fields, in order: clone size, V gene, J gene, CDR3 protein. Size is omitted from some rows. Given values are once, few, many or a class for expanded clones.

abundance: -
v_gene: TRBV27
j_gene: TRBJ2-3
CDR3aa: CASSLKVRGSTDTQYF

abundance: -
v_gene: TRBV2
j_gene: TRBJ1-1
CDR3aa: CASSEGLLGNTEAFF

abundance: once
v_gene: TRBV5-1
j_gene: TRBJ1-3
CDR3aa: CASSFTGAGNTIYF

abundance: -
v_gene: TRBV5-1
j_gene: TRBJ2-5
CDR3aa: CASSLGSQETQYF

abundance: -
v_gene: TRBV7-2
j_gene: TRBJ2-7
CDR3aa: CASSLMGSGGPYEQYF

abundance: -
v_gene: TRBV7-2
j_gene: TRBJ1-2
CDR3aa: CASSLEGGDGYTF

abundance: -
v_gene: TRBV27
j_gene: TRBJ2-2
CDR3aa: CASSLGGGAGELFF

abundance: -
v_gene: TRBV9
j_gene: TRBJ2-3
CDR3aa: CASSFGVAGRNTQYF

abundance: -
v_gene: TRBV7-8
j_gene: TRBJ2-5
CDR3aa: CASSSRRDRAAQETQYF

abundance: -
v_gene: TRBV6-5
j_gene: TRBJ1-6
CDR3aa: CASSPNRGGNSPLHF

abundance: few
v_gene: TRBV14
j_gene: TRBJ2-5
CDR3aa: CASSSYSGAQTQYF

abundance: -
v_gene: TRBV15
j_gene: TRBJ2-3
CDR3aa: CATSSRITDTQYF

abundance: -
v_gene: TRBV19
j_gene: TRBJ1-4
CDR3aa: CASSKGTGGTNEELFF

abundance: -
v_gene: TRBV27
j_gene: -
CDR3aa: CASSPQGAARYEQYF

abundance: -
v_gene: TRBV27
j_gene: TRBJ1-2
CDR3aa: CASSPQGLYGYTF

abundance: -
v_gene: TRBV4-1
j_gene: TRBJ2-7
CDR3aa: CASSRGLAGQTNEQYF

abundance: once
v_gene: TRBV30
j_gene: TRBJ2-3
CDR3aa: CAWSVVAPSTDTQYF

abundance: -
v_gene: TRBV19
j_gene: TRBJ2-2
CDR3aa: CASSMGRPKASTGELFF

abundance: -
v_gene: TRBV6-1
j_gene: TRBJ1-1
CDR3aa: CASSVGSLSEAFF

abundance: -
v_gene: TRBV4-1
j_gene: TRBJ2-3
CDR3aa: CASSQEDRGQDTQYF

abundance: -
v_gene: TRBV18
j_gene: TRBJ2-1
CDR3aa: CASSPTSGSGNEQFF

abundance: -
v_gene: TRBV7-2
j_gene: TRBJ1-2
CDR3aa: CASSPQKGVYGYTF

abundance: -
v_gene: TRBV7-9
j_gene: TRBJ1-2
CDR3aa: CASSLGGGGGYTF

abundance: -
v_gene: TRBV30
j_gene: TRBJ2-3
CDR3aa: CAWSAGLAGSSDTQYF

abundance: -
v_gene: TRBV7-9
j_gene: TRBJ1-1
CDR3aa: CASSPSGQGSTEAFF